This T cell receptor beta chain was captured in a study of blood T cell repertoires in COVID-19. Using immunoSEQ multiplex PCR, the repertoire was profiled, and TCRdb retains in-frame clones only, with some absent. Among about 14,000 clones listed, 55% to 85% were seen once. Germline CDR1 reads SGHDN; CDR2 reads FVKESK. The CDR3 covers 15 residues. Trimming shortened V by 0 bases and J by 6 bases, and 13 bases separated the two germline ends. This rearrangement joins TRBV14 to TRBJ2-3; weak D call: TRBD2 (6 bases). This receptor was taken from a man aged 70-80 years with acute or convalescent COVID-19. The sample comprised peripheral blood. The CDR3 sequence is CASSQEKLAGDTQYF. Here the CDR3 DNA reads TGTGCCAGCAGCCAAGAAAAACTAGCTGGGGATACGCAGTATTTT.